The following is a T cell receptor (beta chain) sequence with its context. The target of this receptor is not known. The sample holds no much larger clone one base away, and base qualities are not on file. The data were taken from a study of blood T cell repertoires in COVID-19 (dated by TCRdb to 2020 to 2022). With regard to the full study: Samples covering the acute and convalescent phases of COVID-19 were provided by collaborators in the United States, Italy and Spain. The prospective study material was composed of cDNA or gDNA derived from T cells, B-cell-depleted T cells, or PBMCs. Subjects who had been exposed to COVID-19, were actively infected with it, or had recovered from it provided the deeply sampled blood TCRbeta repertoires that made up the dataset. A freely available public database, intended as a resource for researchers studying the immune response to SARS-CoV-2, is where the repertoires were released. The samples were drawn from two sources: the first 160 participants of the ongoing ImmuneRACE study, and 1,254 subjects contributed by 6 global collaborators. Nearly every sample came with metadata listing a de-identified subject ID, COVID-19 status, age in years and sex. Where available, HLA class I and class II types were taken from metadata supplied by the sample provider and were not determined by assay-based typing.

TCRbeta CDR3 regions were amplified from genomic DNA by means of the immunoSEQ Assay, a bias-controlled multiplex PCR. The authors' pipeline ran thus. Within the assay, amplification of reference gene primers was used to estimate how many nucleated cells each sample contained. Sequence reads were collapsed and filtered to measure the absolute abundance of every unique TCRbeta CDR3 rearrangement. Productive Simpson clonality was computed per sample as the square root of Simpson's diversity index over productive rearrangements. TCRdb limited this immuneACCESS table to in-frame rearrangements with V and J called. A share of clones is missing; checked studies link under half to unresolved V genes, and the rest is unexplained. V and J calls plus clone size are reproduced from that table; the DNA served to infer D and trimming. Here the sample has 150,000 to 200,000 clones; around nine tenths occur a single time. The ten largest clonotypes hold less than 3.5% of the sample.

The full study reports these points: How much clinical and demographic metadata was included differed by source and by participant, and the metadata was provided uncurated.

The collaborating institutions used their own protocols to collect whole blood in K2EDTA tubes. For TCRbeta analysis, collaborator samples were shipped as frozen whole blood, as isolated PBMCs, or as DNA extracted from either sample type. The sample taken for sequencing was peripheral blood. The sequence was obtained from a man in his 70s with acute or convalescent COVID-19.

The CDR3 amino acid sequence is: CASTGGRDREVANYGYTF. In nucleotides, the sequence is TGTGCCAGCACCGGAGGCCGGGACAGGGAGGTAGCTAACTATGGCTACACCTTC. This receptor chain uses TRBV2 and TRBJ1-2; 9 central nucleotides agree with TRBD1. Reading the germline V gene gives CDR1 SNHLY and CDR2 FYNNEI. Germline trimming amounts to 7 bases on V and 0 bases on J, with 15 as the count of junction bases outside the gene matches. The CDR3 goes from the cysteine to the phenylalanine over 18 residues. Kept here is only the CDR3 DNA, which spans 54 bases and is read in frame from base 1.